These 14 T cell receptor beta chains originate from one sample sequenced in a study of T-cell memory formation after mild COVID-19. TCRdb itself ran the 5' RACE reads through MiXCR, one entry per CDR3 protein. The sample contains about 390,000 distinct CDR3 sequences, 15% to 20% of which appear only once. The sequenced sample consisted of PBMCs or a T cell subset sorted from them (not recorded which). Source of these receptors: a young man who had mild COVID-19 (a few samples of this study predate the infection). Cell type and time point are not known.

This clonotype was seen a few times. The chain couples TRBV3-1 to TRBJ2-1, with TRBD2 as a possible D gene (5 bases). CDR1 and CDR2 from the germline V gene are LGHDT and YNNKEL (reference sequence). This CDR3 comprises 14 residues. V lost 1 base to trimming and J lost 10 bases, with 14 bases between them. CDR3 amino acids: CASSQATSKSEQFF. Written as DNA, the CDR3 is TGTGCCAGCAGCCAAGCTACTAGTAAGTCAGAGCAGTTCTTC.

This clonotype was recorded many times. The chain links TRBV29-1 to TRBJ1-1, with D hard to call. The CDR3 spans 12 residues. V shed 4 bases and J shed 8 bases, with 14 bases lying between them. Germline V lookup: CDR1 SQVTM, CDR2 ANQGSEA. The CDR3 bases are TGCAGCGTTGCCCAACCAATAACCGAAGCTTTCTTT. This sequence encodes CSVAQPITEAFF. The variable domain in full, with the rest retrieved from reference TRBV29-1 and TRBJ1-1, is SAVISQKPSRDICQRGTSLTIQCQVDSQVTMMFWYRQQPGQSLTLIATANQGSEATYESGFVIDKFPISRPNLTFSTLTVSNMSPEDSSIYLCSVAQPITEAFFGQGTRLTVV.

This clonotype was seen a few times. A junction boundary mismatches the germline segment, possibly from a read error. The chain recombines TRBV12-3 or TRBV12-4 with TRBJ2-1, with TRBD2 matching over 8 bases. The CDR3 is 13 residues long. CDR3: CASSLGGTSRALF. Written as DNA, the CDR3 is TGTGCCAGCAGTTTAGGCGGGACTAGTAGGGCGCTCTTC.

The table lists this clonotype with a few counts. The rearrangement links TRBV27 to TRBJ2-4; either TRBD1 or TRBD2 may fit D (5 bases each). There are 13 residues in the CDR3. Germline lookup yields CDR1 MNHEY and CDR2 SMNVEV (reference sequence). Trimming cost V 6 bases and J 11 bases, with 17 bases left between them. The CDR3 is CASRIVGTQVQYF. DNA of the CDR3: TGTGCCAGCAGGATCGTGGGGACGCAGGTTCAGTACTTC.

This clonotype was recorded a few times. The CDR3 DNA reads as TGTGCCAGTAGTATAAGGCGGTCGACTAGCACAGATACGCAGTATTTT. This codes for CASSIRRSTSTDTQYF. J is TRBJ2-3 and V is TRBV19; D gene unclear. V lost 2 bases and J lost 0, with 12 bases in between. The length of the CDR3 is 16 residues. Germline V gene sequence: CDR1 LNHDA, CDR2 SQIVND (reference sequence).

The chain is built from TRBV5-1 and TRBJ2-7; TRBD1 agrees at 8 bases. Trimming cost V 7 bases and J 1 base; bases outside gene matches: 7. CDR3 length: 14 residues. CDR1 and CDR2 (germline): SGHRS, YFSETQ. CDR3 nucleotides: TGCGCCAGCTGCCTTGACAGGGGATCCTACGAGCAGTACTTC. Protein sequence: CASCLDRGSYEQYF.

The chain has TRBV27 and TRBJ1-1, with D possibly matching TRBD1 (6 bases). V was cut by 6 bases and J by 5 bases, with 19 bases left in between. The germline gives CDR1 MNHEY, CDR2 SMNVEV (reference sequence). The CDR3 runs to 15 residues. CDR3 DNA: TGTGCCAGCAGACATCACCCAGGGGCTAGTACTGAAGCTTTCTTT. Translation gives CASRHHPGASTEAFF.

The chain uses TRBV20-1 and TRBJ2-1; D is possibly TRBD2 (6 bases). The CDR3 is 14 residues long. V lost 5 bases, J lost 7 bases, and 18 bases lay in between. The germline V gene encodes CDR1 DFQATT and CDR2 SNEGSKA (reference sequence). In nucleotides, the CDR3 is TGCAGTGCTGCTGATACTAGCCAGCTAAATGAGCAGTTCTTC. It specifies CSAADTSQLNEQFF.

In DNA, the CDR3 is TGTGCCAGCATTGTGACAGGGACCTTGAGCAATCAGCCCCAGCATTTT. It specifies CASIVTGTLSNQPQHF. The V gene is TRBV28, the J gene TRBJ1-5, with TRBD1 matching over 7 bases. CDR1 and CDR2 from the germline V gene are MDHEN and SYDVKM. V was clipped by 7 bases and J by 1 base; unmatched bases: 10. This CDR3 is 16 amino acids long.

This clonotype showed up just a few times. This chain uses TRBV2 with TRBJ1-2; a possible D gene is TRBD1 (5 bases). Germline-derived CDR1 and CDR2 are SNHLY and FYNNEI. V lost 1 base and J lost 8, with 14 bases in between. This CDR3 has 14 residues. The DNA of the CDR3 is TGTGCCAGCAGTGAAGGGGGCCAGGGATACGGCTACACCTTC. Its translation is CASSEGGQGYGYTF.

This clonotype occurred a few times. This sequence joins TRBV6-2 or TRBV6-3 and TRBJ2-1, with D perhaps matching TRBD1 or TRBD2 (5 bases each). Trimming removed 6 bases at V and 9 bases at J, with 24 bases between. The CDR3 sequence is 16 residues long. The germline V gene encodes CDR1 MNHEY and CDR2 SVGEGT. The CDR3 reads CASSPLVGVDGGEQFF. CDR3 bases: TGTGCCAGCAGCCCCCTCGTGGGGGTAGACGGAGGTGAGCAGTTCTTC.

This sequence joins TRBV7-9 and TRBJ2-1, with 12 nucleotides matching TRBD2. After removal of 5 bases from V and 5 bases from J, the junction contained 4 bases not matched to a gene. The CDR3 has 15 amino acids. Germline V gives CDR1 SEHNR, CDR2 FQNEAQ (reference sequence). The CDR3 reads CASSRLAGVHNEQFF. The CDR3 nucleotides read TGTGCCAGCAGCCGACTAGCGGGGGTCCACAATGAGCAGTTCTTC. The whole variable domain, remainder taken from reference TRBV7-9 and TRBJ2-1, is DTGVSQNPRHKITKRGQNVTFRCDPISEHNRLYWYRQTLGQGPEFLTYFQNEAQLEKSRLLSDRFSAERPKGSFSTLEIQRTEQGDSAMYLCASSRLAGVHNEQFFGPGTRLTVL.

There are many counts of this clonotype. The chain has TRBV5-4 and TRBJ2-5; TRBD1 is a possible D gene (6 bases). Trimming cost V 0 bases and J 4 bases, with 10 bases left between them. The CDR3 extends over 14 amino acids. Germline loops: CDR1 SGHNT, CDR2 YYREEE (reference sequence). CDR3 nucleotides: TGTGCCAGCAGCTTGGCCTTAGGGGGAGAGACCCAGTACTTC. As protein: CASSLALGGETQYF. Using reference TRBV5-4 and TRBJ2-5 for the parts outside the CDR3, the full variable domain is ETGVTQSPTHLIKTRGQQVTLRCSSQSGHNTVSWYQQALGQGPQFIFQYYREEENGRGNFPPRFSGLQFPNYSSELNVNALELDDSALYLCASSLALGGETQYFGPGTRLLVL.

The gene calls are TRBV2 and TRBJ2-7; D possibly corresponds to TRBD1 (5 bases). The length of the CDR3 is 13 residues. The V and J ends lost 3 bases and 6 bases respectively, with 12 bases between them. Germline V CDR1 and CDR2: SNHLY, FYNNEI. This CDR3 reads CASSEAGRTEQYV. The CDR3 bases are TGTGCCAGCAGTGAGGCAGGGCGGACCGAGCAGTACGTC.